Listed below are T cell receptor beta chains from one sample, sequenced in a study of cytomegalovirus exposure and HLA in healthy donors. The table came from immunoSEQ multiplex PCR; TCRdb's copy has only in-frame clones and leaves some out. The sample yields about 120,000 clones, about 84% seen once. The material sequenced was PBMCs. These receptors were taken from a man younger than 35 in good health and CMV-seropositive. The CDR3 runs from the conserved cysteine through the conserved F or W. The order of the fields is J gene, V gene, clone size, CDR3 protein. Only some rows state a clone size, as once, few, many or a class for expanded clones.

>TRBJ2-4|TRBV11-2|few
CASSLGGVGDIQYF
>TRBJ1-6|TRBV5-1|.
CASNPGDGYNSPLHF
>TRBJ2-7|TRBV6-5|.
CASSSGGLPQEQYF
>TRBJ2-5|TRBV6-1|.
CASSEFQSRGSETQYF
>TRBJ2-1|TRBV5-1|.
CASSRVQGNNEQFF
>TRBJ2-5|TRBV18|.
CASSQGTGWSSVRETQYF
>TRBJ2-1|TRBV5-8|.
CASSGDRGGQFF
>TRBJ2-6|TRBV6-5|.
CASSEALLGVLTF
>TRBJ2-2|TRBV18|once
CASSPYRASQTGELFF
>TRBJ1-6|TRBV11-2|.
CASSTGPTRGSPLHF
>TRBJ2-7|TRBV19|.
CASTMGQGGNYEQYF
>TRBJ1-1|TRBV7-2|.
CASSPSYRESEAFF
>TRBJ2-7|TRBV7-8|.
CASTDSYEQYF
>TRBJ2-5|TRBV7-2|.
CASSFGGGETQYF
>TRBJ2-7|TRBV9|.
CASSVAGGSVYEQYF
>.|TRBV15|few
CATSRGGRGPYEQYF
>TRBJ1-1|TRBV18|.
CASSRQGNTEAFF
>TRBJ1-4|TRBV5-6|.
CASSPTGRAEKLFF
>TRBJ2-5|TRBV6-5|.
CASSGSGETQYF
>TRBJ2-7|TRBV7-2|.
CASSLRHRSYEQYF
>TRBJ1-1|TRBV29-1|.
CSVLSTEAFF
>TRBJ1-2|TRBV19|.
CASSPRGGADTYGYTF
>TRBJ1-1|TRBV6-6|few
CASKIDSMNTEAFF
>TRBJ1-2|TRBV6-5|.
CASTPRANYGYTF
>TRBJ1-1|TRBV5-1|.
CASSLEQWTEAFF
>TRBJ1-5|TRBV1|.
CTSSQDIQGDQPQHF
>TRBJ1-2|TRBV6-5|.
CASSYGTEYGYTF
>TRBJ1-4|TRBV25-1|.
CASKKIGEANEKLFF
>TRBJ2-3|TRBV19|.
CASSISAGDTDTQYF
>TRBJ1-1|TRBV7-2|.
CASSLDRGNLEAFF
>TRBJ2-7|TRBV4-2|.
CASSQVGQDYEQYF
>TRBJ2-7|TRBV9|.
CASSVGVLTSYEQYF
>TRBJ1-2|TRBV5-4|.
CASSLDLAGYTF
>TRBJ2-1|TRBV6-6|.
CASSYPRDRDHNEQFF
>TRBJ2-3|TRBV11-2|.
CASSLDIAGEDTQYF
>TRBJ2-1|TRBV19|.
CASSILVTSPTSYNEQFF
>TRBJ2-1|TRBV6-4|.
CASSPRGGRGYNEQFF
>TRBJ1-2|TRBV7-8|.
CASSLRQVGNYGYTF
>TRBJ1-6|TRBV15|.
CATSRDRTAYNSPLHF
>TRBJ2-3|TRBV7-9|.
CASSYTGGGADTQYF
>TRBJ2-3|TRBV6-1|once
CASSQRQPGDTQYF
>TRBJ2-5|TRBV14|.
CASSQDLPSVGGTQYF
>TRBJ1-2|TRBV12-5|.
CASGLVPKGHGYTF
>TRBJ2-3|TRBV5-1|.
CASSSVISTDTQYF
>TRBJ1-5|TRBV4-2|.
CASSPQAYSNQPQHF
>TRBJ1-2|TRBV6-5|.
CASSPTRGPYYGYTF
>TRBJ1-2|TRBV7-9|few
CASSLSRGYGYTF
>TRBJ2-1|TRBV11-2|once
CASAGRRTGRYNEQFF
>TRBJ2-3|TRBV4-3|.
CASSQERTLTQYF